These 28 T cell receptor beta chains were sequenced from one sample in a study of cytomegalovirus exposure and HLA in healthy donors. Primers included in the PCR were 60 Vbeta and 13 Jbeta primers. Sequencing used immunoSEQ multiplex PCR; TCRdb keeps in-frame clones, though not all of them. The sample has around 110,000 clones, 50% to 65% seen once. Sequencing was performed on PBMCs. Source of these receptors: a woman between 35 and 50 years old in good health and CMV-seropositive.

The chain recombines TRBV11-2 with TRBJ2-2; 7 bases line up with TRBD2. Germline CDR1 SGHAT, CDR2 FQNNGV. V trimming: 2 bases; J trimming: 1 base; junction bases outside the gene matches: 10. This CDR3 comprises 18 residues. CDR3 in DNA: TGTGCCAGCAGCTTAAGTGCGGGAGTATCCCGGAACACCGGGGAGCTGTTTTTT. It translates to CASSLSAGVSRNTGELFF.

J is TRBJ1-5 and V is TRBV5-1; possibly TRBD1 for D (5 bases). Per germline, CDR1 SGHRS and CDR2 YFSETQ. Trimming took off 4 bases at V and 4 bases at J, with 15 bases between the two ends. CDR3 size: 15 residues. The CDR3: CASSPNGASNQPQHF. CDR3 sequence (DNA): TGCGCCAGCAGCCCCAATGGGGCGAGTAATCAGCCCCAGCATTTT.

The gene calls are TRBV7-2 and TRBJ2-2, with D hard to call. Trimming took off 0 bases at V and 5 bases at J, with 10 bases between the two ends. Germline V CDR1 and CDR2: SGHTA, FQGNSA. This CDR3 comprises 15 residues. The chain's CDR3 is CASSLASDTTGELFF. CDR3 bases: TGTGCCAGCAGCTTAGCTAGTGACACAACCGGGGAGCTGTTTTTT. Full variable domain (rest looked up from reference TRBV7-2 and TRBJ2-2): GAGVSQSPSNKVTEKGKDVELRCDPISGHTALYWYRQSLGQGLEFLIYFQGNSAPDKSGLPSDRFSAERTGGSVSTLTIQRTQQEDSAVYLCASSLASDTTGELFFGEGSRLTVL.

The chain is built from TRBV2 and TRBJ1-4; 9 nucleotides align to TRBD1. The ends lost 6 bases at V and 2 bases at J; junction bases unmatched: 4. Germline V lookup: CDR1 SNHLY, CDR2 FYNNEI. The CDR3 covers 15 residues. The CDR3 reads CASRRDRATNEKLFF. The CDR3 DNA follows: TGTGCCAGCAGGAGGGACAGGGCTACTAATGAAAAACTGTTTTTT.

A few counts support this clone. The chain employs TRBV7-9 and TRBJ1-3; 7 bases match TRBD1. The CDR3 is 17 amino acids. The ends lost 1 base at V and 0 bases at J; junction bases unmatched: 6. Germline CDR1 is SEHNR and CDR2 is FQNEAQ (reference sequence). CDR3 in DNA: TGTGCCAGCAGCTTAGGGGACAGCACATACTCTGGAAACACCATATATTTT. Encoded protein: CASSLGDSTYSGNTIYF.

CDR3 protein: CASSLLAGKSAEQYF. CDR3 in DNA: TGTGCCAGCAGCCTACTAGCGGGTAAATCGGCCGAGCAGTACTTC. The V gene is TRBV7-6, the J gene TRBJ2-7, with TRBD2 identical over 9 bases. Germline CDR1 reads SGHVS; CDR2 reads FNYEAQ. The length of the CDR3 is 15 residues. V gave up 5 bases and J gave up 6 bases; unmatched junction bases: 11.

This clone was observed once. The chain has TRBV14 and TRBJ2-7, with 10 positions matching TRBD2. J gave up 4 bases and V 3 bases, and 6 bases lay outside the gene matches. The CDR3 has 15 residues. Germline V gene lookup returns CDR1 SGHDN and CDR2 FVKESK. The CDR3 nucleotides read TGTGCCAGCAGCCATCCCCCTAGCGGGAGATACGAGCAGTACTTC. Its protein is CASSHPPSGRYEQYF.

The genes are TRBV7-9 and TRBJ2-7; 9 bases are shared with TRBD1. V gave up 4 bases and J gave up 5 bases; unmatched junction bases: 12. CDR1 is SEHNR and CDR2 is FQNEAQ in the germline V gene (reference sequence). The CDR3 totals 16 residues. The CDR3 sequence is CASSSGTGFDGHEQYF. The CDR3 nucleotides are TGTGCCAGCAGCTCCGGGACAGGGTTTGATGGCCACGAGCAGTACTTC.

In its sample, this clone was seen a few times. The V and J genes are TRBV6-5 and TRBJ1-5; D may be TRBD1 (6 bases). Per the germline V gene, CDR1 is MNHEY and CDR2 is SVGAGI. V lost 6 bases and J 7 bases, leaving 13 bases between the germline ends. This CDR3 is built from 13 residues. The CDR3 here is CASSLRRGQPQHF. For the CDR3, the DNA is TGTGCCAGCAGCCTACGAAGGGGGCAGCCCCAGCATTTT.

This chain connects TRBV4-1 to TRBJ2-5; D perhaps matches TRBD2 (6 bases). The germline V and J ends were trimmed by 0 bases and 2 bases, with 16 bases remaining between them. The CDR3 runs to 17 residues. CDR1 and CDR2 (germline): MGHRA, YSYEKL. The CDR3 nucleotides are TGCGCCAGCAGCCAAGAGCGGGGCTGGGCTCCTCAAGAGACCCAGTACTTC. It translates to CASSQERGWAPQETQYF.

V usage is TRBV7-8 and J usage is TRBJ2-7; D not certain. This CDR3 has 14 amino acids. Germline values: CDR1 SGHVS, CDR2 FQNEAQ. Trimming removed 1 base at V and 1 base at J, with 8 bases between. The CDR3 reads CASSLVTGSYEQYF. Here the CDR3 DNA reads TGTGCCAGCAGCTTAGTTACCGGGTCCTACGAGCAGTACTTC.

On this clone itself: Relative to the germline gene, one junction end is altered; a read error may explain this. The rearrangement uses TRBV19 and TRBJ1-1, with D tentatively TRBD1 (6 bases). The CDR3 has 15 amino acids. In germline, CDR1 is LNHDA, CDR2 SQIVND (reference sequence). The CDR3 sequence is CASSLGTNLNTEALF. CDR3 nucleotide sequence: TGTGCCAGTAGTCTCGGGACAAATTTGAACACTGAAGCTCTCTTT.

This chain uses TRBV27 with TRBJ2-1; 8 positions agree with TRBD2. This CDR3 contains 13 residues. Germline trimming cut 3 bases from V and 9 bases from J; bases unmatched to any gene: 4. Germline loops: CDR1 MNHEY, CDR2 SMNVEV (reference sequence). As DNA, the CDR3 is TGTGCCAGCAGTTTCTCCGGGGGGGGTGAGCAGTTCTTC. Protein sequence: CASSFSGGGEQFF.

The chain joins TRBV19 to TRBJ1-1; 10 nucleotides align to TRBD1. Trimming at V came to 7 bases and at J to 1 base, leaving 15 bases not matched to a gene. CDR1 is LNHDA and CDR2 is SQIVND in the germline V gene (reference sequence). This CDR3 region has 18 residues. As DNA, the CDR3 is TGTGCCAGTAATCCCGGGACAGGGGCCGCAGGGTGGAACACTGAAGCTTTCTTT. It codes for CASNPGTGAAGWNTEAFF.

The rearrangement uses TRBV20-1 and TRBJ1-2; D unclear. Germline V gives CDR1 DFQATT, CDR2 SNEGSKA (reference sequence). The CDR3 extends over 11 amino acids. V lost 3 bases and J lost 5, with 7 bases in between. CDR3 coding DNA: TGCAGTGCTAGGTGGGAGTATGGCTACACCTTC. Protein sequence: CSARWEYGYTF.

The chain links TRBV9 to TRBJ2-1, with D tentatively TRBD2 (5 bases). Trimming removed 1 base from V and 9 bases from J, with 23 bases in between. The CDR3 is 17 amino acids. The V gene's germline CDR1 is SGDLS and CDR2 YYNGEE. CDR3 loop: CASSVNPQLVIVGEQFF. DNA for the CDR3: TGTGCCAGCAGCGTAAACCCTCAACTAGTAATCGTGGGTGAGCAGTTCTTC.

This clone has just a few counts. The rearrangement joins TRBV9 to TRBJ1-1, with TRBD1 matching over 7 bases. V dropped 0 bases and J dropped 0; count of bases not matched to a gene: 2. CDR3 size: 15 residues. Per the germline V gene, CDR1 is SGDLS and CDR2 is YYNGEE. The CDR3 DNA is TGTGCCAGCAGCGTAGCGGGACAGATGAACACTGAAGCTTTCTTT. Encoded protein: CASSVAGQMNTEAFF.

This clone was seen more than once but under ten times. The gene calls are TRBV5-6 and TRBJ2-1, with D maybe TRBD1 (6 bases). Germline V lookup: CDR1 SGHDT, CDR2 YYEEEE. Trimming pared 0 bases from V and 5 bases from J, leaving 12 bases between. The CDR3 contains 15 residues. CDR3 region: CASSLGPGTHNEQFF. CDR3 DNA sequence: TGTGCCAGCAGCTTGGGGCCCGGGACACACAATGAGCAGTTCTTC.

This rearrangement joins TRBV9 to TRBJ2-3, with a possible D match to TRBD1 (6 bases). Germline CDR1 reads SGDLS; CDR2 reads YYNGEE. The germline V and J ends were trimmed by 4 bases and 0 bases, with 9 bases remaining between them. The CDR3 length is 14 residues. CDR3 coding DNA: TGTGCCAGCAGCTACAGGGATAGCACAGATACGCAGTATTTT. The encoded protein is CASSYRDSTDTQYF.

This chain connects TRBV6-6 to TRBJ1-2; TRBD1 is a possible D gene (5 bases). V lost 7 bases and J 2 bases, leaving 20 bases between the germline ends. The CDR3 sequence is 16 residues long. The germline V gene has CDR1 MNHNY and CDR2 SVGAGI (reference sequence). CDR3 in amino acids: CASTPAGTGGNYGYTF. In DNA form, the CDR3 reads TGTGCCAGCACCCCGGCGGGAACAGGTGGAAACTATGGCTACACCTTC.

This clone was observed once. The chain carries TRBV7-9 and TRBJ1-3; D unresolved. This CDR3 has 13 amino acids. V dropped 6 bases and J dropped 0 bases, with 6 bases sitting between them. Germline lookup yields CDR1 SEHNR and CDR2 FQNEAQ (reference sequence). The CDR3 bases are TGTGCCAGCAGACGGAGCTCTGGAAACACCATATATTTT. Translation: CASRRSSGNTIYF.

V and J are TRBV10-3 and TRBJ1-1; no firm D call. Germline CDR1 ENHRY, CDR2 SYGVKD. CDR3 length: 12 residues. Between the trimmed V and J ends, which lost 7 bases and 1 base, there was a span of 7 bases. The CDR3 DNA reads as TGTGCCATCAATTTCAAGAACACTGAAGCTTTCTTT. The encoded protein is CAINFKNTEAFF.

This clone was seen many times. The V call is TRBV7-8, the J call TRBJ2-5, with D perhaps TRBD1 (7 bases). V was pared by 0 bases and J by 4 bases, with 18 bases between. Germline V gene sequence: CDR1 SGHVS, CDR2 FQNEAQ. The CDR3 length is 17 residues. The CDR3: CASSLAQLQGRIETQYF. CDR3 sequence (DNA): TGTGCCAGCAGCTTAGCACAATTACAGGGGAGGATAGAGACCCAGTACTTC.

The chain combines TRBV6-1 with TRBJ2-1; TRBD1 is a possible D gene (6 bases). Trimming took 6 bases from V and 4 from J, leaving 16 bases between them. The V gene's germline CDR1 is MNHNS and CDR2 SASEGT. The CDR3 consists of 15 residues. As DNA, the CDR3 is TGTGCCAGCAGGGATGGAACAGGGCCGTACAATGAGCAGTTCTTC. Its protein product is CASRDGTGPYNEQFF.

The chain joins TRBV19 to TRBJ1-5; 7 nucleotides match TRBD1. V was pared by 7 bases and J by 7 bases, with 13 bases of the junction left unmatched. The length of the CDR3 is 15 residues. Germline V CDR1 and CDR2: LNHDA, SQIVND (reference sequence). The CDR3 sequence is CASKQQGPALQPQHF. As DNA, the CDR3 is TGTGCCAGTAAACAACAGGGGCCTGCACTCCAGCCCCAGCATTTT.

The V gene is TRBV9, the J gene TRBJ1-4; 11 bases line up with TRBD1. The CDR3 contains 15 residues. Germline V gene sequence: CDR1 SGDLS, CDR2 YYNGEE. Germline trimming cut 3 bases from V and 8 bases from J; bases unmatched to any gene: 6. CDR3 sequence: CASSAAGTGGEKLFF. The CDR3 DNA follows: TGTGCCAGCAGCGCGGCCGGGACAGGGGGGGAAAAACTGTTTTTT.

The chain employs TRBV25-1 and TRBJ2-5, with 11 positions matching TRBD2. CDR3 length: 17 amino acids. J was trimmed by 4 bases and V by 3 bases; bases with no gene match: 10. Germline assignment: CDR1 MGHDK and CDR2 SYGVNS. This CDR3 is CASSDRKGLAGGETQYF. In DNA, the CDR3 is TGTGCCAGCAGTGATCGGAAGGGCCTAGCGGGAGGAGAGACCCAGTACTTC.

Concerning this clone: A read error is likely, as this CDR3 ends without the conserved phenylalanine or tryptophan. The chain employs TRBV27 and TRBJ2-7; 7 bases are a match to TRBD2. This CDR3 has 18 residues. The germline gives CDR1 MNHEY, CDR2 SMNVEV (reference sequence). With 4 bases clipped from V and 4 bases from J, the junction kept 19 bases outside the gene matches. For the CDR3, the DNA is TGTGCCAGCAGTTCAACTCACGGACTAGAAAGTGGACTATACGAGCAGTACCTC. This codes for CASSSTHGLESGLYEQYL.